The rows below give T cell receptor beta chains drawn from one sample of a study of blood T cells in healthy people across ages. TCRdb reprocessed the 5' RACE reads via MiXCR and lists one record per CDR3 protein. The sample records around 500,000 distinct CDR3 sequences, 47% being singletons. The sample consisted of blood. All receptors come from a man at least 80 years old in good health. Both conserved end residues are part of each CDR3. D genes are given only for firm matches. Expanded clones are given a class, and other clones once, few, many or no size at all.

once	.	TRBJ2-5	TRBV15	CATSRVAGRMENEQYF	TGTGCCACCAGCAGAGTAGCAGGGAGAATGGAAAATGAGCAGTACTTC
.	.	TRBJ2-1	TRBV7-2	CASTRGETIRSGQFF	TGTGCCAGCACCAGGGGGGAAACGATCCGAAGCGGGCAGTTCTTC
few	TRBD2	TRBJ2-7	TRBV6-5	CASSYSSGKPSYEQYF	TGTGCCAGCAGTTACTCCAGCGGGAAGCCGTCCTACGAGCAGTACTTC
.	.	TRBJ2-7	TRBV20-1	CSARTAASYEQYF	TGCAGTGCTCGGACAGCCGCATCCTACGAGCAGTACTTC
.	.	TRBJ1-2	TRBV28	CASGPGLDGYTF	TGTGCCAGCGGCCCTGGACTGGATGGCTACACCTTC
.	TRBD1	TRBJ2-1	TRBV6-6	CASSYPGQANEQFF	TGTGCCAGCAGTTACCCAGGACAGGCCAATGAGCAGTTCTTC
.	.	TRBJ2-7	TRBV3-1	CASSHLSYNEQYF	TGTGCCAGCAGCCACCTTTCCTACAATGAGCAGTACTTC
.	.	TRBJ1-2	TRBV11-2	CASSPAGTTFGYTF	TGTGCCAGCAGCCCAGCCGGGACTACCTTTGGCTACACCTTC
.	.	TRBJ2-5	TRBV29-1	CSVGLAEETQYF	TGCAGCGTTGGGCTGGCGGAAGAGACCCAGTACTTC
many	TRBD1	TRBJ2-1	TRBV29-1	CSGGTDYNEQFF	TGCAGCGGGGGGACAGATTACAATGAGCAGTTCTTC
few	.	TRBJ1-5	TRBV6-2/TRBV6-3	CASSRTTEGNQPQHF	TGTGCCAGCAGTCGAACGACAGAAGGGAATCAGCCCCAGCATTTT
.	TRBD2	TRBJ2-3	TRBV7-2	CASSLAKRGGTDTQYF	TGTGCCAGCAGCTTAGCGAAGCGGGGGGGCACAGATACGCAGTATTTT
.	.	TRBJ2-7	TRBV20-1	CSVPLYRSYEQYF	TGCAGTGTTCCCCTCTACCGCTCCTACGAGCAGTACTTC
.	TRBD1	TRBJ2-1	TRBV5-6	CASSFSRGPAAYNEQFF	TGTGCCAGCAGCTTCTCGAGGGGGCCGGCAGCCTACAATGAGCAGTTCTTC
.	TRBD2	TRBJ2-5	TRBV20-1	CSARESGRAGETQYF	TGCAGTGCTCGTGAAAGCGGGAGGGCCGGAGAGACCCAGTACTTC
few	TRBD1	TRBJ2-5	TRBV20-1	CSAHRGLETQYF	TGCAGTGCACACAGGGGGCTGGAGACCCAGTACTTC
few	.	TRBJ2-1	TRBV7-9	CASSSVVSYNEQFF	TGTGCCAGCAGCTCGGTGGTTTCCTACAATGAGCAGTTCTTC
.	.	TRBJ1-2	TRBV6-5	CASTRGADGYTF	TGTGCCAGCACCCGGGGGGCGGACGGCTACACCTTC
few	.	TRBJ2-1	TRBV7-2	CASSPRIINEQFF	TGTGCCAGCAGCCCTCGGATTATTAATGAGCAGTTCTTC
few	TRBD1	TRBJ2-7	TRBV15	CATSRDTGQGYEQYF	TGTGCCACCAGCAGAGACACGGGACAGGGCTACGAGCAGTACTTC
.	TRBD2	TRBJ2-3	TRBV20-1	CSAPIAGDVADTQYF	TGCAGTGCCCCAATAGCGGGAGATGTGGCAGATACGCAGTATTTT
many	TRBD1	TRBJ1-1	TRBV6-6	CASSETGEWNTEAFF	TGTGCCAGCAGTGAGACAGGGGAATGGAACACTGAAGCTTTCTTT
.	.	TRBJ2-5	TRBV21-1	CASSNGTGGRETQYF	TGTGCCAGCAGCAACGGGACAGGGGGCCGCGAGACCCAGTACTTC
.	.	TRBJ2-1	TRBV7-2	CASSLGLADSKQFF	TGTGCCAGCAGCTTAGGACTGGCGGATAGTAAGCAGTTCTTC
few	TRBD1	TRBJ1-4	TRBV20-1	CSASVPPGQVNEKLFF	TGCAGTGCTAGTGTCCCTCCGGGACAGGTTAATGAAAAACTGTTTTTT
.	.	TRBJ1-1	TRBV7-9	CASSAAPANTEAFF	TGTGCCAGCAGCGCGGCCCCAGCGAACACTGAAGCTTTCTTT
.	TRBD2	TRBJ2-1	TRBV9	CASSASSGNSYNEQFF	TGTGCCAGCAGCGCCAGTAGCGGGAACTCCTACAATGAGCAGTTCTTC
few	.	TRBJ2-4	TRBV20-1	CSGELYRGAPYIQYF	TGCAGTGGGGAACTTTACCGGGGGGCGCCTTACATTCAGTACTTC
.	.	TRBJ1-2	TRBV27	CASSSEAGANGYTF	TGTGCCAGCAGTTCCGAGGCAGGGGCCAATGGCTACACCTTC
.	.	TRBJ2-1	TRBV6-2/TRBV6-3	CASSYSRGLGEQFF	TGTGCCAGCAGTTACTCTCGGGGATTGGGAGAGCAGTTCTTC
.	TRBD2	TRBJ2-7	TRBV11-3	CASSAETSGEQYF	TGTGCCAGCAGCGCGGAGACTAGCGGCGAGCAGTACTTC
few	TRBD2	TRBJ2-1	TRBV4-3	CASSQAGRGNEQFF	TGCGCCAGCAGCCAAGCGGGGAGGGGCAATGAGCAGTTCTTC
few	.	TRBJ2-5	TRBV5-1	CASSFWLGETQYF	TGCGCCAGCAGCTTCTGGCTCGGCGAGACCCAGTACTTC
few	TRBD1	TRBJ2-5	TRBV9	CASSVGTGGHETQYF	TGTGCCAGCAGCGTAGGGACAGGGGGCCACGAGACCCAGTACTTC
few	.	TRBJ1-5	TRBV5-1	CASSSHPGQQPQHF	TGCGCCAGCAGCTCGCACCCAGGACAGCAGCCCCAGCATTTT
.	.	TRBJ2-1	TRBV9	CASSPHPGEQFF	TGTGCCAGCAGCCCCCACCCGGGTGAGCAGTTCTTC
.	.	TRBJ1-6	TRBV4-3	CASSQEGGLDSPLHF	TGCGCCAGCAGCCAAGAGGGGGGGTTAGATTCACCCCTCCACTTT
.	.	TRBJ2-7	TRBV21-1	CASHRQGSSYEQYF	TGTGCCAGCCACAGACAGGGGAGCTCCTACGAGCAGTACTTC
few	TRBD1	TRBJ2-5	TRBV5-1	CASTTGTFQETQYF	TGCGCCAGCACGACAGGGACATTCCAAGAGACCCAGTACTTC
.	.	TRBJ2-5	TRBV5-5	CASSSGAPTETQYF	TGTGCCAGCAGCTCGGGGGCGCCTACTGAGACCCAGTACTTC
many	TRBD2	TRBJ2-1	TRBV4-3	CASSQNDLGGDEQFF	TGCGCCAGCAGCCAAAACGATCTGGGAGGGGATGAGCAGTTCTTC